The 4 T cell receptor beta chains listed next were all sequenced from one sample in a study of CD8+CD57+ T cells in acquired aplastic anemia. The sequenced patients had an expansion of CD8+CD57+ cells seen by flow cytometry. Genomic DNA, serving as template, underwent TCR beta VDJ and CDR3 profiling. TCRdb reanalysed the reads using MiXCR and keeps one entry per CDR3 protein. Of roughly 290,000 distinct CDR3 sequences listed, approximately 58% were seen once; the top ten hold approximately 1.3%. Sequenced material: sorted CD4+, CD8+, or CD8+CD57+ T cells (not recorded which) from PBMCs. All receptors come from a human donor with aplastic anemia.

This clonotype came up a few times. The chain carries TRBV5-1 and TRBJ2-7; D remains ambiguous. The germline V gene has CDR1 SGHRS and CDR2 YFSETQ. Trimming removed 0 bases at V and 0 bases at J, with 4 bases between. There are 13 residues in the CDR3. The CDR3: CASSLDLSYEQYF. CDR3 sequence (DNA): TGCGCCAGCAGCTTGGATCTCTCCTACGAGCAGTACTTC.

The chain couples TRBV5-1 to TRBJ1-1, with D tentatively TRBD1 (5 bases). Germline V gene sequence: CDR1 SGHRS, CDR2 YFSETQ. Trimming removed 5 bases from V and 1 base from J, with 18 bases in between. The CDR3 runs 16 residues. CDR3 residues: CASSPGTTVPNTEAFF. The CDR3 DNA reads TGCGCCAGCAGTCCCGGCACGACAGTCCCGAACACTGAAGCTTTCTTT.

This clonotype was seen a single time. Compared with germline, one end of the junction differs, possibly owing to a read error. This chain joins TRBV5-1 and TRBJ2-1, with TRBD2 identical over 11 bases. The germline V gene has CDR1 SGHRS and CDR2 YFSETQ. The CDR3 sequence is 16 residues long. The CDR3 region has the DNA TGCGCCAGCGGCTTCTCCCTAGCGGGGGGCACCAATGAGCAGTTCTTC. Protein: CASGFSLAGGTNEQFF.

The CDR3 is CATSAPLANVLTF. Written as DNA, the CDR3 is TGTGCCACCAGCGCCCCTCTCGCCAACGTCCTGACTTTC. The chain has TRBV15 and TRBJ2-6, with unresolved D. Germline V lookup: CDR1 LNHNV, CDR2 YYDKDF (reference sequence). There are 13 residues in the CDR3. V lost 5 bases and J lost 7, with 9 bases in between.